The T cell receptor beta chain described here comes from a study of human T cells and chemical hapten exposure (dated by TCRdb to the early 2020s). Study-level background: For sensitization, 2% DPC in acetone was applied to a roughly 2 cm by roughly 2 cm area of upper inner arm skin. Alopecia areata with under or over 50% scalp involvement, alopecia totalis and alopecia universalis were represented in the patient cohort, which was mostly female. Libraries were pooled for sequencing, and variation in per-sample TCR yields was attributed mainly to small differences in library volumes within the pool. Patients additionally received weekly therapeutic DPC doses to the scalp throughout the roughly 25-week study period. Peripheral blood TCR repertoire changes were tracked in vivo in alopecia patients during primary and secondary sensitization to the hapten diphenylcyclopropenone (DPC). Patch testing on the upper back used Finn chambers containing 0.01% DPC, with scoring done after 6 days according to International Contact Dermatitis Research Group standards. Patient blood was sampled pre-sensitization (week 0) and at 2, 6 and about 24 weeks after DPC sensitization. Twenty-nine alopecia patients provided blood for TCR sequencing at one to four time points (pre-sensitization, 2, 6 and 24 weeks).

The table lists this clonotype with a few counts. The target of this receptor is not known. No base quality values were provided; no much bigger clone lies one nucleotide off. The sample's time point label, decoded: patch test 2, 6 weeks after DPC sensitization. The sample's treatment or condition, from its label and the paper: therapeutic diphenylcyclopropenone sensitization with weekly scalp DPC. At each patch-test visit, blood was drawn before the patch test was applied. Patients were eligible if aged 18 to 70, diagnosed with alopecia and judged suitable for DPC therapy, and pregnant patients were excluded. Total RNA was extracted from unfractionated whole blood collected in Tempus Blood RNA tubes. V sheds 1 base and J sheds 7 bases, leaving 10 bases between their ends. CDR1 and CDR2 (DFQATT, SNEGSKA) derive from the germline V gene (reference sequence). Taken from cysteine to phenylalanine, the CDR3 has 13 residues. The retained sequence is limited to the CDR3, 39 bases, with the frame set at the first base.

Library method: RACE. The listed sequencing device is NextSeq 500. Library preparation attached unique molecular identifiers to individual cDNA molecules for quantitative, reproducible TCR counting. For every blood RNA sample, sequencing covered both the TCR alpha and TCR beta chains. Regarding the original processing steps: The median number of TCRs per sample was 95,638, ranging from roughly 20,000 to 700,000. The Decombinator software suite was used to annotate the V, J and CDR3 of the TCR reads. For PS versus PT1 abundance plots, all samples were subsampled to the same number of TCRs (28,000). Expanded TCRs were defined as absent before sensitization and observed at least eight times at the 2-week time point. Using fastp trimming at Q25 and MiXCR clonotype assembly, TCRdb reanalyzed the public sequencing data and kept in-frame beta chains. Each entry merges the rows of one CDR3 protein and shows their most common DNA and genes. The V and J calls follow TCRdb's processing rather than the paper's. Recorded for this sample are about 350,000 distinct CDR3 sequences; under 6.5% of them occurred a single time. Of the sample, less than 6.5% falls within the top ten clones.

Summary of the overall study and its limitations: After repeated subsampling, changes were observed in the strength of the expansion versus patch-test correlation and in the threshold at which the correlation became significant. All patients had alopecia, a presumed autoimmune disease, so their immune response might differ from that of healthy individuals. No change with DPC sensitization was found in the number of TCRs above 1 in 1000 frequency, and no evidence of global repertoire structure alterations was found. Expanded TCRs formed significantly more large CDR3 similarity clusters than pre-sensitization or healthy control sets, consistent with antigen-driven responses. The number of PT1 expanded TCRs positively correlated with patch test score, significant at thresholds 8, 16 and 32 but not 4.

The material sequenced was whole blood, taken in connection with sensitization to the hapten diphenylcyclopropenone (DPC). The sequence derives from a woman aged 18-29 years with alopecia areata. Some clones in this sample may be carry-over from other donors' samples. The chain employs TRBV20-1 and TRBJ1-4; TRBD1 is perhaps the D gene, given 5 matching bases. The CDR3 is CSARGQLVEKLFF. DNA sequence: TGCAGTGCTAGAGGACAGTTGGTTGAAAAACTGTTTTTT.